Below, 3 T cell receptor beta chains from the same sample are listed, as sequenced in a study of T cells in Graves' hyperthyroidism and ophthalmopathy. The source material, RNA transcripts, was used to amplify TCR beta CDR3 regions. The TCR CDR3 was amplified in a first-round RT-PCR using the HTBI primer set. MiXCR, applied by TCRdb to the multiplex PCR reads, yields one record per CDR3 protein. The sample consists of under 400,000 distinct CDR3 sequences, roughly 14% of them appearing once. The specimen sequenced was blood. The receptors were sampled from an older woman with Graves' hyperthyroidism.

This clonotype came up many times. The chain combines TRBV12-5 with TRBJ2-4, with TRBD2 matching 10 bases. This CDR3 is 15 amino acids long. V was pared by 1 base and J by 6 bases, with 3 bases of the junction left unmatched. Germline assignment: CDR1 LGHNT and CDR2 FRNRAP. Written as DNA, the CDR3 is TGTGCTAGTGGTTTGGCTAGCGGGAGTAGAAACATTCAGTACTTC. It specifies CASGLASGSRNIQYF.

The chain links TRBV4-1 to TRBJ1-6; D is undetermined. The germline V gene encodes CDR1 MGHRA and CDR2 YSYEKL. This CDR3 is built from 22 residues. Trimming stripped 3 bases from V and 1 base from J, with 28 bases between. Here the CDR3 DNA reads TGCGCCAGCAGCCATAAACCACCCTTCGGTGGTCGGGAGTGGTCCTATAATTCACCCCTCCACTTT. It encodes CASSHKPPFGGREWSYNSPLHF.

Ten or more counts support this clonotype. The chain combines TRBV2 with TRBJ2-7, with D possibly matching TRBD1 (5 bases). Between the trimmed V and J ends, which lost 1 base and 4 bases, there was a span of 11 bases. The CDR3 is 14 residues long. Per germline, CDR1 SNHLY and CDR2 FYNNEI. This CDR3 is CASSEGGQGYEQYF. CDR3 DNA: TGTGCCAGCAGTGAAGGTGGGCAGGGTTACGAGCAGTACTTC.